Listed here are 26 T cell receptor beta chains from one sample, sequenced in a study of beta chain features in type 1 diabetes. Expressed TCRB transcripts were sequenced because the entire RNA isolate underwent reverse transcription. Generated by immunoSEQ multiplex PCR, the TCRdb table keeps only in-frame clones and is missing some. The sample yields around 340,000 clones, approximately 8% seen once. What was sequenced was central memory CD4+ T cells from blood. Source of these receptors: a woman aged 18-29 years in good health.

The sample holds a few counts of this clone. The V call is TRBV6-6, the J call TRBJ2-1; 9 bases map to TRBD2. This CDR3 is built from 14 residues. Germline CDR1 reads MNHNY; CDR2 reads SVGAGI (reference sequence). V shed 2 bases, J shed 7 bases, and the junction held 3 bases outside the gene matches. The CDR3 bases are TGTGCCAGCAGTTACCGACTAGCGGAAAATGAGCAGTTCTTC. Protein product: CASSYRLAENEQFF.

There are many counts of this clone. The chain is built from TRBV6-6 and TRBJ2-5; no clear D. The germline V gene has CDR1 MNHNY and CDR2 SVGAGI (reference sequence). This CDR3 is 13 amino acids long. The ends were cut back, 5 bases at V and 4 bases at J, with 11 bases in the middle. The CDR3 is CASSNQRGETQYF. The CDR3 region has the DNA TGTGCCAGCAGTAACCAGAGAGGAGAGACCCAGTACTTC.

Turning to this clone: Additional DNA sequences in this sample encode the identical CDR3. The chain has TRBV5-1 and TRBJ1-1; D uncertain. V lost 4 bases to trimming and J lost 3 bases, with 13 bases between them. This CDR3 is built from 14 residues. Germline CDR1 SGHRS, CDR2 YFSETQ. The CDR3 DNA reads TGCGCCAGCAGCCTAGAGAGTAGGGACACTGAAGCTTTCTTT. Translating it yields CASSLESRDTEAFF.

This chain uses TRBV5-1 with TRBJ2-3, with D unclear. Germline lookup yields CDR1 SGHRS and CDR2 YFSETQ. The CDR3 spans 14 residues. V shed 5 bases and J shed 2 bases, with 12 bases lying between them. The CDR3 sequence: CASRPGLSTDTQYF. Here the CDR3 DNA reads TGCGCCAGCAGACCAGGATTATCCACAGATACGCAGTATTTT.

This clone turned up a few times. This chain links TRBV13 with TRBJ2-5, with D tentatively TRBD1 (6 bases). This CDR3 comprises 15 residues. Germline CDR1 PRHDT, CDR2 FYEKMQ (reference sequence). V dropped 4 bases and J dropped 2 bases, with 14 bases sitting between them. The CDR3 sequence is CASSSREGVQETQYF. The CDR3 nucleotides read TGTGCCAGCAGCTCCCGCGAGGGGGTGCAAGAGACCCAGTACTTC. Together with reference TRBV13 and TRBJ2-5, the CDR3 gives the full variable domain: AAGVIQSPRHLIKEKRETATLKCYPIPRHDTVYWYQQGPGQDPQFLISFYEKMQSDKGSIPDRFSAQQFSDYHSELNMSSLELGDSALYFCASSSREGVQETQYFGPGTRLLVL.

This clone was observed a few times. The chain carries TRBV28 and TRBJ1-4; TRBD1 matches 8 bases. Per germline, CDR1 MDHEN and CDR2 SYDVKM. V was clipped by 3 bases and J by 8 bases; unmatched bases: 5. This CDR3 spans 14 amino acids. CDR3 sequence: CASSFTGGREKLFF. For the CDR3, the DNA is TGTGCCAGCAGTTTTACAGGGGGGCGGGAAAAACTGTTTTTT.

V usage is TRBV11-1 and J usage is TRBJ2-7; tentatively, D is TRBD1 (5 bases). The germline gives CDR1 SGHAT, CDR2 FQDESV (reference sequence). Deletions cut 1 base from V and 0 bases from J, with 10 bases between. This CDR3 has 15 residues. The chain's CDR3 is CASSLDRSYSYEQYF. CDR3 nucleotides: TGTGCCAGCAGCTTAGACAGGTCCTACTCCTACGAGCAGTACTTC. The complete variable domain, with remaining parts taken from reference TRBV11-1 and TRBJ2-7, reads EAEVAQSPRYKITEKSQAVAFWCDPISGHATLYWYRQILGQGPELLVQFQDESVVDDSQLPKDRFSAERLKGVDSTLKIQPAELGDSAMYLCASSLDRSYSYEQYFGPGTRLTVT.

V is TRBV10-3 and J is TRBJ2-7; maybe TRBD1 (5 bases). In germline, CDR1 is ENHRY, CDR2 SYGVKD. Trimming pared 2 bases from V and 3 bases from J, leaving 11 bases between. The CDR3 runs 14 residues. CDR3 protein: CAISEVQENYEQYF. The CDR3 nucleotides read TGTGCCATCAGTGAGGTACAGGAAAACTACGAGCAGTACTTC.

This clone was recorded a few times. The CDR3 region is CASSSMTSDSRGTQYF. CDR3 sequence (DNA): TGTGCCAGCAGCTCTATGACTAGCGACAGTCGGGGGACCCAGTACTTC. This chain joins TRBV7-2 and TRBJ2-5; 8 bases match TRBD2. The CDR3 runs to 16 residues. Germline trimming cut 4 bases from V and 7 bases from J; bases unmatched to any gene: 14. Germline V lookup: CDR1 SGHTA, CDR2 FQGNSA.

This clone was seen more than once but under ten times. The gene calls are TRBV5-6 and TRBJ2-7; weak D call: TRBD2 (5 bases). Germline CDR1 and CDR2: SGHDT and YYEEEE. The CDR3 is made up of 17 amino acids. Deletions cut 0 bases from V and 0 bases from J, with 16 bases between. In DNA form, the CDR3 reads TGTGCCAGCAGCTTGGACCTGGGGTCCGGGATCTCCTACGAGCAGTACTTC. Translating gives CASSLDLGSGISYEQYF.

This clone came up many times. The rearrangement links TRBV29-1 to TRBJ1-1; a possible D gene is TRBD1 (6 bases). Germline V CDR1 and CDR2: SQVTM, ANQGSEA. Trimming stripped 1 base from V and 1 base from J, with 13 bases between. The CDR3 consists of 15 residues. The CDR3 protein is CSVEGRAGANTEAFF. The CDR3 DNA follows: TGCAGCGTTGAAGGGCGGGCAGGGGCGAACACTGAAGCTTTCTTT. Full variable domain (outside the CDR3, taken from reference TRBV29-1 and TRBJ1-1): SAVISQKPSRDICQRGTSLTIQCQVDSQVTMMFWYRQQPGQSLTLIATANQGSEATYESGFVIDKFPISRPNLTFSTLTVSNMSPEDSSIYLCSVEGRAGANTEAFFGQGTRLTVV.

Ten or more counts support this clone. The chain recombines TRBV6-6 with TRBJ2-3; possible D gene TRBD1, 6 bases. CDR1 is MNHNY, CDR2 SVGAGI, per germline (reference sequence). V was pared by 6 bases and J by 1 base, with 14 bases between. The CDR3 length is 15 residues. The CDR3 sequence is CASSKQGARTDTQYF. CDR3 nucleotides: TGTGCCAGCAGCAAACAGGGAGCTCGCACAGATACGCAGTATTTT.

This clone was seen many times. Different DNA sequences within this sample yield the same CDR3. The genes are TRBV27 and TRBJ1-5; possible D gene TRBD1, 5 bases. Per the germline V gene, CDR1 is MNHEY and CDR2 is SMNVEV (reference sequence). V dropped 5 bases and J dropped 3 bases, with 11 bases sitting between them. This CDR3 is built from 14 residues. CDR3 in amino acids: CASSLGRYNQPQHF. As DNA, the CDR3 is TGTGCCAGCAGTCTGGGACGGTACAATCAGCCCCAGCATTTT.

The table lists this clone with a few counts. V gene TRBV2 combines with J gene TRBJ1-2; 9 positions agree with TRBD1. With V trimmed by 6 bases and J by 3 bases, 5 bases remained unmatched. CDR1 is SNHLY, CDR2 FYNNEI, per germline. The CDR3 covers 14 residues. Here the CDR3 reads CASSGQGIHYGYTF. In nucleotides, the CDR3 is TGTGCCAGCAGCGGACAGGGGATTCACTATGGCTACACCTTC.

This clone was seen at least ten times. The chain employs TRBV7-9 and TRBJ1-5, with no clear D. V lost 4 bases and J 5 bases, leaving 6 bases between the germline ends. The CDR3 extends over 12 amino acids. Germline loops: CDR1 SEHNR, CDR2 FQNEAQ (reference sequence). CDR3 sequence reads: CASSYNDQPQHF. Here the CDR3 DNA reads TGTGCCAGCAGCTATAATGATCAGCCCCAGCATTTT.

This clone was counted only a few times. This chain links TRBV15 with TRBJ1-4; D may be TRBD1 (5 bases). The ends were cut back, 3 bases at V and 5 bases at J, with 16 bases in the middle. The germline gives CDR1 LNHNV, CDR2 YYDKDF (reference sequence). There are 16 residues in the CDR3. This CDR3 reads CATSSNEPGRNEKLFF. The CDR3 nucleotides are TGTGCCACCAGCAGTAACGAACCGGGACGAAATGAAAAACTGTTTTTT.

For this clone: Different DNA sequences within this sample yield the same CDR3. This chain connects TRBV5-6 to TRBJ2-5, with D tentatively TRBD2 (6 bases). The CDR3 has 13 amino acids. Germline V gene sequence: CDR1 SGHDT, CDR2 YYEEEE. Trimming left V 3 bases short and J 5 bases short, with 11 bases between. This chain's CDR3 is CASSWGVQETQYF. DNA for the CDR3: TGTGCCAGCAGCTGGGGGGTTCAGGAGACCCAGTACTTC.

This clone was picked up a small number of times. V gene TRBV5-1 combines with J gene TRBJ2-5; D may be TRBD1 (6 bases). This CDR3 is built from 15 residues. V was trimmed by 3 bases and J by 4 bases, leaving 16 bases between them. The germline V gene encodes CDR1 SGHRS and CDR2 YFSETQ. Here the CDR3 reads CASSSAGDAIETQYF. In nucleotides, the CDR3 is TGCGCCAGCAGCTCGGCAGGGGACGCAATAGAGACCCAGTACTTC.

Only a few counts were recorded for this clone. The chain links TRBV7-2 to TRBJ2-7; no reliable D call. Trimming pared 2 bases from V and 7 bases from J, leaving 6 bases between. In germline, CDR1 is SGHTA, CDR2 FQGNSA. This CDR3 contains 11 residues. CDR3 coding DNA: TGTGCCAGCAGCTTAAGGTGGGAGCAGTACTTC. Translated, it gives CASSLRWEQYF.

The chain carries TRBV9 and TRBJ2-3; D is uncertain. V was pared by 2 bases and J by 4 bases, with 8 bases between. Germline CDR1 and CDR2: SGDLS and YYNGEE. There are 13 residues in the CDR3. CDR3 sequence reads: CASSVRVADTQYF. CDR3 nucleotides: TGTGCCAGCAGCGTTAGGGTTGCAGATACGCAGTATTTT.

This clone was picked up many times. The J gene is TRBJ1-4, the V gene TRBV28; 10 bases line up with TRBD1. Germline CDR1 is MDHEN and CDR2 is SYDVKM. Trimming removed 10 bases from V and 8 bases from J; junction bases left unmatched: 13. The CDR3 spans 15 residues. CDR3 sequence: CATSTTGQGREKLFF. The CDR3 DNA sequence: TGTGCCACCTCAACAACGGGACAGGGGAGGGAAAAACTGTTTTTT.

The V gene is TRBV11-2, the J gene TRBJ2-5, with TRBD1 as a possible D gene (6 bases). The CDR3 is 16 residues long. The germline gives CDR1 SGHAT, CDR2 FQNNGV. V was cut by 4 bases and J by 3 bases, with 18 bases left in between. The CDR3 loop reads CASSYGEPGTKETQYF. The CDR3 DNA follows: TGTGCCAGCAGCTATGGGGAGCCCGGGACAAAAGAGACCCAGTACTTC.

This chain joins TRBV18 and TRBJ2-7; 11 nucleotides match TRBD2. The CDR3 covers 15 residues. CDR1 and CDR2 (germline): KGHSH, LQKENI. After removal of 4 bases from V and 7 bases from J, the junction contained 9 bases not matched to a gene. DNA for the CDR3: TGTGCCAGCTCACTACCGGGACTAGCGGTCTCGGAGCAGTACTTC. Its translation: CASSLPGLAVSEQYF.

This sequence joins TRBV5-1 and TRBJ1-2, with D possibly TRBD1 on 6 matching bases. The length of the CDR3 is 14 residues. V was clipped by 0 bases and J by 4 bases, with 10 bases between them. CDR1 SGHRS and CDR2 YFSETQ come from the germline V gene. The CDR3 loop is CASSLETGSYGYTF. CDR3 sequence (DNA): TGCGCCAGCAGCTTGGAAACAGGGAGCTATGGCTACACCTTC.

The table lists this clone with many counts. The genes are TRBV27 and TRBJ2-4; 10 bases line up with TRBD2. Trimming took 5 bases from V and 7 from J; bases not matched to a gene: 5. This CDR3 contains 14 residues. CDR1 is MNHEY, CDR2 SMNVEV, per germline (reference sequence). CDR3 DNA sequence: TGTGCCAGCAGTCCTAGCGGGAGTGGTAACATTCAGTACTTC. Its protein is CASSPSGSGNIQYF.

The rearrangement links TRBV7-3 to TRBJ2-1; D possibly uses TRBD1 or TRBD2 (5 bases each). Germline V CDR1 and CDR2: SGHTA, FQGTGA. V gave up 2 bases and J gave up 7 bases, with 27 bases separating them. The CDR3 has 19 residues. DNA for the CDR3: TGTGCCAGCAGCTTACGTCCTCCCAACGGGGCCGTAGTCAGGAATGAGCAGTTCTTC. This codes for CASSLRPPNGAVVRNEQFF.